This TCR beta chain was recorded in a study of blood T cell repertoires in COVID-19. Study as a whole: From the United States, Italy and Spain came samples of acute and convalescent COVID-19. Nucleic acid was either cDNA or gDNA, and it came from T cells, B-cell-depleted T cells, or PBMCs.

Patients in Seattle were enrolled during active infection, then followed longitudinally. V trimming: 11 bases; J trimming: 7 bases; junction bases outside the gene matches: 9. The CDR3 has 12 amino acids. Sequencing was performed with immunoSEQ multiplex PCR; in TCRdb, only in-frame clones are kept and a portion is missing. The sample consists of about 500,000 clones, around 90% of them appearing once. The sequence was collected from a woman aged 45-65 years with COVID-19, enrolled during active disease. The gene calls are TRBV12-3 or TRBV12-4 and TRBJ1-2; the match to TRBD1 covers 8 bases. The specimen sequenced was peripheral blood. CDR3 DNA: TGTGCCGGAGGACAGGGACTGGGTGGCTACACCTTC. Translation gives CAGGQGLGGYTF.